Below are 26 T cell receptor beta chains sequenced from a single sample in a study of regulatory T cells in long-lasting Graves disease (dated by TCRdb to 2020 to 2023). The receptor library was made with multiplex PCR. TCRdb names Illumina HiSeq 4000 as the instrument used. iRepertoire HTBI primers and Arm-PCR amplification of CDR3 regions were used to construct TCR beta libraries. The raw public reads went through TCRdb reprocessing: fastp at Q25, MiXCR clone calling, in-frame beta chains kept. Records with the same CDR3 protein are collapsed into one entry carrying the most frequent genes and DNA. The sample contains 200,000 to 250,000 distinct CDR3 sequences, roughly 21% of them found a single time. Roughly 13% of the sample goes to the ten largest clones. In the paper's terms, the time point label means: newly diagnosed GD, antithyroid drugs for less than 3 months. For both TCR sequencing and RNA sequencing, RNA was extracted from PBMCs using TRIzol.

The sample in question was peripheral blood mononuclear cells (PBMCs), obtained at new diagnosis, from a patient treated with antithyroid drugs. The receptors were sampled from a female donor with Graves disease.

This clonotype was counted at least ten times. The chain employs TRBV13 and TRBJ1-1; 8 bases match TRBD1. The length of the CDR3 is 15 residues. The V gene's germline CDR1 is PRHDT and CDR2 FYEKMQ (reference sequence). Trimming took 4 bases from V and 8 from J; bases not matched to a gene: 12. The chain's CDR3 is CASSSGTGVPYEAFF. CDR3 DNA: TGTGCCAGCAGCTCGGGGACAGGAGTGCCGTACGAAGCTTTCTTT.

As for this clonotype: This may stem from a read error, because a much larger clone lies one nucleotide away. The V gene is TRBV28, the J gene TRBJ2-7, with 12 bases identical to TRBD2. Germline-derived CDR1 and CDR2 are MDHEN and SYDVKM. V was clipped by 5 bases and J by 1 base; unmatched bases: 3. The CDR3 spans 15 residues. CDR3 nucleotide sequence: TGTGCCAGCAGTCGGACTAGCGGGGCGTCCTACGAGCAGTACTTC. Translating gives CASSRTSGASYEQYF.

This clonotype was observed many times. The genes are TRBV5-5 and TRBJ1-2; possible D gene TRBD1, 6 bases. Deletions cut 2 bases from V and 2 bases from J, with 10 bases between. Germline V CDR1 and CDR2: SGHKS, YYEKEE (reference sequence). The length of the CDR3 is 14 residues. As DNA, the CDR3 is TGTGCCAGCAGCTTCGCAGGGACAAACTATGGCTACACCTTC. It is translated as CASSFAGTNYGYTF.

This clonotype was found many times. V usage is TRBV29-1 and J usage is TRBJ1-5; a possible D gene is TRBD1 (6 bases). V was cut by 4 bases and J by 7 bases, with 11 bases left in between. The CDR3 spans 12 residues. Germline assignment: CDR1 SQVTM and CDR2 ANQGSEA. CDR3 in amino acids: CSVVQGEQPQHF. The CDR3 DNA sequence: TGCAGCGTTGTACAGGGCGAGCAGCCCCAGCATTTT.

This clonotype was counted many times. The chain combines TRBV20-1 with TRBJ1-1; no reliable D call. The V end lost 5 bases, the J end lost 0 bases, and 7 bases lay between the germline ends. The length of the CDR3 is 12 residues. Germline CDR1 reads DFQATT; CDR2 reads SNEGSKA (reference sequence). DNA for the CDR3: TGCAGTGCTTTCCACTTGAACACTGAAGCTTTCTTT. Translated, it gives CSAFHLNTEAFF.

This clonotype was counted at least ten times. The J gene is TRBJ1-2, the V gene TRBV6-2 or TRBV6-3; the D is unclear. The CDR3 loop spans 15 amino acids. The V and J ends lost 5 bases and 3 bases respectively, with 16 bases between them. Germline-derived CDR1 and CDR2 are MNHEY and SVGEGT. CDR3: CASSDPSGPHYGYTF. The CDR3 nucleotides read TGTGCCAGCAGTGACCCGTCCGGGCCGCACTATGGCTACACCTTC.

The chain combines TRBV7-8 with TRBJ2-5; D may correspond to TRBD1 or TRBD2 (6 bases each). Looked up from germline, CDR1 is SGHVS and CDR2 is FQNEAQ. This CDR3 has 15 residues. Trimming removed 4 bases at V and 1 base at J, with 13 bases between. CDR3 in DNA: TGTGCCAGCAGCTGGGGGGCGGCGGGCCAAGAGACCCAGTACTTC. This sequence encodes CASSWGAAGQETQYF.

Details on this clonotype: A much larger clonotype is one base distant, so this may be a read error. The V and J genes are TRBV28 and TRBJ2-7; 7 nucleotides align to TRBD1. Germline CDR1 reads MDHEN; CDR2 reads SYDVKM. The CDR3 runs to 13 residues. J lost 3 bases, V lost 5 bases, and 4 bases had no gene match. In DNA form, the CDR3 reads TGTGCCAGCAGTACAGGGGCCCTCTACGAGCAGTACTTC. It yields the protein CASSTGALYEQYF.

This clonotype was seen at least ten times. The junction departs from germline at one end; a sequencing error may be responsible. This chain joins TRBV24-1 and TRBJ1-5, with 8 bases fitting TRBD1. Germline CDR1 is KGHDR and CDR2 is SFDVKD. The CDR3 length is 15 residues. The CDR3 coding sequence is TGTGCTACCAGTGATGTCCAGGGGGCGGATCAGCCCCAGCATTTT. It is translated as CATSDVQGADQPQHF.

This chain connects TRBV20-1 to TRBJ1-5; weak D call: TRBD1 (5 bases). This CDR3 comprises 13 residues. From germline, CDR1 is DFQATT and CDR2 SNEGSKA (reference sequence). V lost 5 bases and J lost 5, with 13 bases in between. CDR3 sequence reads: CSAAVDRDQPQHF. The CDR3 DNA reads as TGCAGTGCTGCCGTCGACAGAGATCAGCCCCAGCATTTT.

Notes on this clonotype: This clone may be a read error of a much larger clone one base away. This chain joins TRBV27 and TRBJ2-4, with TRBD1 matching 8 bases. This CDR3 comprises 17 residues. Germline CDR1 MNHEY, CDR2 SMNVEV (reference sequence). J lost 0 bases, V lost 2 bases, and 6 bases had no gene match. The chain's CDR3 is CASSLNDRGVAKNIQYF. CDR3 nucleotide sequence: TGTGCCAGCAGTTTAAACGACAGGGGTGTAGCCAAAAACATTCAGTACTTC.

This clonotype was detected many times. The chain combines TRBV14 with TRBJ2-3; D is perhaps TRBD1 (5 bases). The CDR3 extends over 16 amino acids. Germline lookup yields CDR1 SGHDN and CDR2 FVKESK. V dropped 1 base and J dropped 6 bases, with 17 bases sitting between them. CDR3 coding DNA: TGTGCCAGCAGCCAAGTTATAACTACCGCAGGGGATACGCAGTATTTT. Its translation is CASSQVITTAGDTQYF.

This clonotype showed up many times. The chain has TRBV5-6 and TRBJ1-1, with 7 bases matching TRBD1. This CDR3 contains 12 residues. J was trimmed by 8 bases and V by 4 bases; bases with no gene match: 5. Germline loops: CDR1 SGHDT, CDR2 YYEEEE. The CDR3 loop reads CASSGVDREAFF. DNA of the CDR3: TGTGCCAGCAGCGGCGTGGACAGGGAAGCTTTCTTT.

Many counts were recorded for this clonotype. This sequence joins TRBV18 and TRBJ2-7; D is perhaps TRBD1 (5 bases). Deletions cut 5 bases from V and 3 bases from J, with 11 bases between. The CDR3 loop spans 13 amino acids. Per the germline V gene, CDR1 is KGHSH and CDR2 is LQKENI. CDR3: CASSEQDNYEQYF. CDR3 coding DNA: TGTGCCAGCTCAGAACAGGATAACTACGAGCAGTACTTC.

This clonotype has ten or more counts. This chain uses TRBV6-1 with TRBJ1-5; 10 bases are a match to TRBD1. The CDR3 is made up of 14 amino acids. Germline CDR1 is MNHNS and CDR2 is SASEGT. The trim removed 6 bases at V and 5 bases at J, leaving 4 bases unmatched. The CDR3 bases are TGTGCCAGCAGATTTGGGACAGGGGATCAGCCCCAGCATTTT. Translation gives CASRFGTGDQPQHF.

This clonotype has a single count. V usage is TRBV6-2 or TRBV6-3 and J usage is TRBJ2-2; D is possibly TRBD1 (6 bases). Trimming stripped 0 bases from V and 5 bases from J, with 25 bases between. This CDR3 comprises 20 residues. Germline V gene data show CDR1 as MNHEY and CDR2 as SVGEGT. The chain's CDR3 is CASSYSLSGARGTRTGELFF. The CDR3 DNA reads TGTGCCAGCAGTTACTCGTTATCAGGGGCGCGCGGTACGCGGACCGGGGAGCTGTTTTTT.

In this sample, this clonotype turned up many times. This chain uses TRBV20-1 with TRBJ2-2, with TRBD1 matching 7 bases. CDR1 DFQATT and CDR2 SNEGSKA come from the germline V gene (reference sequence). This CDR3 contains 15 residues. J lost 0 bases, V lost 5 bases, and 6 bases had no gene match. For the CDR3, the DNA is TGCAGTGCTCCACAGGGGAGCTCGAACACCGGGGAGCTGTTTTTT. Protein: CSAPQGSSNTGELFF.

The V and J genes are TRBV28 and TRBJ2-1, with 10 nucleotides matching TRBD1. The end of the DNA is better explained by TRBJ2-5, so the J call may be wrong. CDR3 length equals 14 residues. Germline CDR1 MDHEN, CDR2 SYDVKM. The CDR3: CASKPTGGGETQYF. As DNA, the CDR3 is TGTGCCAGCAAGCCGACAGGGGGCGGGGAGACCCAGTACTTC.

A note on this clonotype: It differs at one base from a far larger clone, so likely a read error. The V gene is TRBV20-1, the J gene TRBJ2-5; 9 positions match TRBD2. The DNA end favors TRBJ2-1, so the J call may be wrong. The CDR3 spans 15 residues. Per the germline V gene, CDR1 is DFQATT and CDR2 is SNEGSKA (reference sequence). As DNA, the CDR3 is TGCAGTGCTAGAGATCGGGTAGCGGGAGTAGATGAGCAGTTCTTC. Amino acids: CSARDRVAGVDEQFF.

This clonotype showed up many times. This may be a read error: a much more frequent sequence differs by one nucleotide. V and J are TRBV11-2 and TRBJ2-2; TRBD1 aligns across 7 bases. V gave up 5 bases and J gave up 3 bases; unmatched junction bases: 6. The germline CDR1 and CDR2 sequences are SGHAT and FQNNGV. This CDR3 contains 15 residues. The CDR3 region is CASSGVTGYTGELFF. DNA for the CDR3: TGTGCCAGCAGCGGAGTGACAGGGTACACCGGGGAGCTGTTTTTT.

In nucleotides, the CDR3 is TGTGCCAGCAGCGTAGACTTGGCCTCAAAGTATGAGCAGTTCTTC. It is translated as CASSVDLASKYEQFF. The chain uses TRBV9 and TRBJ2-1; D call uncertain. Germline lookup yields CDR1 SGDLS and CDR2 YYNGEE. The ends were cut back, 0 bases at V and 8 bases at J, with 15 bases in the middle. There are 15 residues in the CDR3.

This clonotype was seen ten or more times. The V and J genes are TRBV2 and TRBJ2-7; perhaps TRBD2 as D (6 bases). CDR1 is SNHLY and CDR2 is FYNNEI in the germline V gene. Trimming removed 0 bases at V and 2 bases at J, with 14 bases between. This CDR3 contains 16 residues. The CDR3 loop reads CASSEAVLADTYEQYF. The CDR3 nucleotides are TGTGCCAGCAGTGAAGCGGTACTAGCCGATACCTACGAGCAGTACTTC.

Ten or more counts support this clonotype. The rearrangement links TRBV7-9 to TRBJ2-7; D is perhaps TRBD1 or TRBD2 (5 bases each). This CDR3 is built from 14 residues. Germline V gene data show CDR1 as SEHNR and CDR2 as FQNEAQ (reference sequence). Trimming shortened V by 3 bases and J by 6 bases, and 15 bases separated the two germline ends. This chain's CDR3 is CASSFYRDPGEQYF. DNA of the CDR3: TGTGCCAGCAGCTTCTACCGGGACCCTGGCGAGCAGTACTTC. Full variable domain (remainder filled in from reference TRBV7-9 and TRBJ2-7): DTGVSQNPRHKITKRGQNVTFRCDPISEHNRLYWYRQTLGQGPEFLTYFQNEAQLEKSRLLSDRFSAERPKGSFSTLEIQRTEQGDSAMYLCASSFYRDPGEQYFGPGTRLTVT.

This clonotype was seen ten or more times. This chain's CDR3 is CASRPGQGSPGANVLTF. The CDR3 coding sequence is TGTGCCAGCAGACCGGGACAGGGGAGTCCTGGGGCCAACGTCCTGACTTTC. V and J are TRBV28 and TRBJ2-6; 10 positions match TRBD1. The CDR3 has 17 amino acids. The V segment lost 6 bases and the J segment 2 bases; nucleotides outside the gene matches: 7. Germline V gene sequence: CDR1 MDHEN, CDR2 SYDVKM.

With regard to this clonotype: A read error may explain this, as a much larger clone is one base away. This rearrangement joins TRBV11-2 to TRBJ1-1, with D tentatively TRBD1 (5 bases). Germline loops: CDR1 SGHAT, CDR2 FQNNGV. Trimming shortened V by 5 bases and J by 4 bases, and 14 bases separated the two germline ends. CDR3 length equals 14 residues. CDR3 loop: CASSTMERGTEAFF. The DNA of the CDR3 is TGTGCCAGCAGCACGATGGAAAGGGGCACTGAAGCTTTCTTT.

This clonotype showed up many times. The rearrangement joins TRBV28 to TRBJ1-1; no clear D gene. The germline V and J ends were trimmed by 3 bases and 4 bases, with 12 bases remaining between them. This CDR3 region has 14 residues. From germline, CDR1 is MDHEN and CDR2 SYDVKM. The CDR3 is CASSLGTRGTEAFF. The CDR3 DNA is TGTGCCAGCAGTTTGGGTACCCGGGGCACTGAAGCTTTCTTT. The full variable domain, with the rest looked up from reference TRBV28 and TRBJ1-1, is DVKVTQSSRYLVKRTGEKVFLECVQDMDHENMFWYRQDPGLGLRLIYFSYDVKMKEKGDIPEGYSVSREKKERFSLILESASTNQTSMYLCASSLGTRGTEAFFGQGTRLTVV.